The rows below give T cell receptor beta chains drawn from one sample of a study of T cell responses to AZD1222 COVID-19 vaccine. The method was immunoSEQ multiplex PCR; TCRdb's version includes in-frame clones alone and lacks a portion of them. The top ten clones hold roughly 3.9% of a sample with around 200,000 clones, 93% of them seen once. This material consisted of peripheral blood, taken on day 0 of AZD1222 vaccination. The receptors come from an adult in good health. CDR3s include the opening cysteine and the closing phenylalanine or tryptophan. D genes are given only for firm matches. Part of the rows lack a size; the others show once, few, many or a class for expanded clones.

CDR3nt,CDR3aa,v_gene,d_gene,abundance,j_gene
TGTGCCAGCGTGGGGGACTATGGCTACACCTTC,CASVGDYGYTF,TRBV19,NA,NA,TRBJ1-2
TGTGCCAGCAGCCTACAATTATCGACAGGGTACTATGGCTACACCTTC,CASSLQLSTGYYGYTF,TRBV2,TRBD1,once,TRBJ1-2
TGCGCCAGCAGCCCCGGAGGGACAGCCCGAATCTACGAGCAGTACTTC,CASSPGGTARIYEQYF,TRBV4-1,NA,NA,TRBJ2-7
TGCGCCAGCCGACAGGGGGAAGATCAGCCCCAGCATTTT,CASRQGEDQPQHF,TRBV5-1,TRBD1,NA,TRBJ1-5
TGCAGCGTTGGTGGCGGAAAGATCTATGGCTACACCTTC,CSVGGGKIYGYTF,TRBV29-1,NA,NA,TRBJ1-2
TGTGCCAGCAGTCAATGGAAGACCCGAACAGGGGAGAGGGGCTACACCTTC,CASSQWKTRTGERGYTF,TRBV6-6,TRBD1,NA,TRBJ1-2
TGTGCCATCAGTGTAACAACAGGGGGATCCTACAATGAGCAGTTCTTC,CAISVTTGGSYNEQFF,TRBV10-3,TRBD1,few,TRBJ2-1
TGTGCCAGCAGCCCACAAGAGACCCAGTACTTC,CASSPQETQYF,TRBV11-2,NA,NA,TRBJ2-5
TGTGCCAGCACTAACCGGGGGCCTGAAGCTTTCTTT,CASTNRGPEAFF,TRBV12-3/TRBV12-4,NA,once,TRBJ1-1
TGTGCCAGCAGTTTTCAGGGAAGATCTGGAAACACCATATATTTT,CASSFQGRSGNTIYF,TRBV6-5,NA,NA,TRBJ1-3
TGTGCCAGCAGTTTACATGGACAAAGCAATCAGCCCCAGCATTTT,CASSLHGQSNQPQHF,TRBV27,NA,NA,TRBJ1-5
TGTGCCAGCAGGGAGGGTTCCTACGAGCAGTACTTC,CASREGSYEQYF,TRBV7-9,NA,NA,TRBJ2-7
TGCGCCAGCAGTGATGGGGAGCGGGTCGCAGATACGCAGTATTTT,CASSDGERVADTQYF,TRBV10-2,NA,once,TRBJ2-3
TGTGCCAGCAGCACCGGACTAGGCGGTGAGCAGTTCTTC,CASSTGLGGEQFF,TRBV5-6,TRBD2,NA,TRBJ2-1
TGTGCCAGCAGCGCCGGCGGGGAGAGGGCTAACTATGGCTACACCTTC,CASSAGGERANYGYTF,TRBV6-8,NA,NA,TRBJ1-2
TGCAGCGTCCGGGACAGCCAAGAGACCCAGTACTTC,CSVRDSQETQYF,TRBV29-1,TRBD1,NA,TRBJ2-5
TGTGCCAGCAGTCAAGGTGTGTACGAGCAGTACTTC,CASSQGVYEQYF,TRBV28,NA,NA,TRBJ2-7
TGTGCCAGTAGTGATCGGGGGGAAAGAGGGGGCAATCAGCCCCAGCATTTT,CASSDRGERGGNQPQHF,TRBV19,NA,NA,TRBJ1-5
TGTGCCAGCAGTTTTTCAGGCCTTGAATCCCTCCACTTT,CASSFSGLESLHF,TRBV12-3/TRBV12-4,NA,NA,TRBJ1-6
TGTGCCAGCAGCCAAGAATCCCCTCCCGGGACTAGTCTGGAGACCCAGTACTTC,CASSQESPPGTSLETQYF,TRBV3-1/TRBV3-2,TRBD2,NA,TRBJ2-5
TGTGCCAGTAGTATGGGGCCAGCTAATAATGAGCAGTTCTTC,CASSMGPANNEQFF,TRBV19,NA,once,TRBJ2-1
TGTGCCTGGAGGTGGTCAGCGAACACCGGGGAGCTGTTTTTT,CAWRWSANTGELFF,TRBV30,NA,NA,TRBJ2-2
TGCAGTGCTAGTCGCCGGACAGGGGGCATCGGCACTGAAGCTTTCTTT,CSASRRTGGIGTEAFF,TRBV20-1,TRBD1,NA,TRBJ1-1
TGTGCCAGTCAAAGGGGGGGGCCGACCGAAGAGACCCAGTACTTC,CASQRGGPTEETQYF,TRBV28,NA,NA,TRBJ2-5
TGTGCCAGTACCTTGGGCCTAAAGAGCAATCAGCCCCAGCATTTT,CASTLGLKSNQPQHF,TRBV19,NA,once,TRBJ1-5
TGCGCCAGCAGCTTGGCGGGACAGGGATATCAGCCCCAGCATTTT,CASSLAGQGYQPQHF,TRBV5-1,TRBD1,NA,TRBJ1-5
TGTGCCAGCAGTTTCGGGGATAGCTCCTATAATTCACCCCTCCACTTT,CASSFGDSSYNSPLHF,TRBV27,NA,NA,TRBJ1-6
TGCAGCGTTAAACAGGGGCTCGACTATGGCTACACCTTC,CSVKQGLDYGYTF,TRBV29-1,TRBD1,NA,TRBJ1-2
TGTGCCAGCAGGGGCACTGCGGGGGTCTATAATTCACCCCTCCACTTT,CASRGTAGVYNSPLHF,TRBV6-4,NA,NA,TRBJ1-6
TGCGCCAGCAGCTTGGTGGTCGGGGGTAAAGGATCACCCCTCCACTTT,CASSLVVGGKGSPLHF,TRBV5-1,NA,NA,TRBJ1-6
TGTGCCAGCAGCCCTCTTTGGGGTGGCACTGAAGCTTTCTTT,CASSPLWGGTEAFF,TRBV6-4,NA,once,TRBJ1-1
TGTGCCAGCAGTGACTCGTCAGGGAACACTGAAGCTTTCTTT,CASSDSSGNTEAFF,TRBV6-4,NA,NA,TRBJ1-1
TGTGCCAGCAGCCCCGAGGTCTCCAGGACTGAAGCTTTCTTT,CASSPEVSRTEAFF,TRBV7-9,NA,NA,TRBJ1-1
TGTGCCAGTAGTACTTCCAGGCTGTCTAATTCACCCCTCCACTTT,CASSTSRLSNSPLHF,TRBV19,NA,NA,TRBJ1-6
TGTGCCAGCAGCCAAGGTACGCAGTATTTT,CASSQGTQYF,TRBV14,NA,NA,TRBJ2-3
TGTGCCATCAGTGAGTCACTAGGTTTGAACACTGAAGCTTTCTTT,CAISESLGLNTEAFF,TRBV10-3,NA,NA,TRBJ1-1
TGTGCCAGCAGCGCCTACACCTACGAGCAGTACTTC,CASSAYTYEQYF,TRBV6-5,NA,NA,TRBJ2-7
TGTGCCAGCTCAGGGGTGAGTCTGTTCTTC,CASSGVSLFF,TRBV18,NA,NA,TRBJ2-1
TGTGCCAGCAGTGACGCCGCAGGGGGTGTGAAGGAAGCTTTCTTT,CASSDAAGGVKEAFF,TRBV6-1,TRBD1,NA,TRBJ1-1
TGCGCCAGCAGCCAAGAAAATTTCCGCGGGACAGGGGGCGACGAGAGTCAGCCCCAGCATTTT,CASSQENFRGTGGDESQPQHF,TRBV4-1,TRBD1,once,TRBJ1-5
TGTGCCAGCACCTCGTTTAGCAGGAGTGAAGATGGCTACACCTTC,CASTSFSRSEDGYTF,TRBV7-9,NA,NA,TRBJ1-2
TGTGCCAGCTCACCACCGAACCGAAACACCATATATTTT,CASSPPNRNTIYF,TRBV18,NA,NA,TRBJ1-3
TGTGCCTGGGGTAGGAATATGAACACCGGGGAGCTGTTTTTT,CAWGRNMNTGELFF,TRBV30,NA,NA,TRBJ2-2
TGTGCCATCAGACAAGGACAGGGGGCGAACACTGAAGCTTTCTTT,CAIRQGQGANTEAFF,TRBV10-3,TRBD1,NA,TRBJ1-1
TGTGCCAGCAGCTTCTCGATCGGCATGAACACTGAAGCTTTCTTT,CASSFSIGMNTEAFF,TRBV7-9,NA,NA,TRBJ1-1
TGTGCCTGGCGGGTATACACAGATACGCAGTATTTT,CAWRVYTDTQYF,TRBV30,NA,NA,TRBJ2-3
TGTGCCAGCAGCCCTGGCTGGGGCTACACCTTC,CASSPGWGYTF,TRBV3-1/TRBV3-2,NA,NA,TRBJ1-2
TGTGCCAGCAGACCGGGGGATCGAAATTCACCCCTCCACTTT,CASRPGDRNSPLHF,TRBV6-6,NA,NA,TRBJ1-6
TGTGCCAGCAGTTTGGGGGGGGCCGGCTATGGCTACACCTTC,CASSLGGAGYGYTF,TRBV27,NA,NA,TRBJ1-2
TGTGCCAGCGCTAGCGGGATGGCAAGCTCCTACAATGAGCAGTTCTTC,CASASGMASSYNEQFF,TRBV19,TRBD2,once,TRBJ2-1
TGTGCCAGCAGCCCCACCGGACAGGGTATCGGAGGGGAGCTGTTTTTT,CASSPTGQGIGGELFF,TRBV4-2,TRBD1,NA,TRBJ2-2
TGTGCCAGTAGTATGGTCACGGTGAACACTGAAGCTTTCTTT,CASSMVTVNTEAFF,TRBV19,NA,NA,TRBJ1-1
TGCGCCAGCAGCCAAGATTACTTTAGGGGCTATGGCTACACCTTC,CASSQDYFRGYGYTF,TRBV4-1,NA,NA,TRBJ1-2
TGCAGCGTCCGTACACCCACTAACTATGGCTACACCTTC,CSVRTPTNYGYTF,TRBV29-1,NA,NA,TRBJ1-2
TGTGCCACCAGCCGTCAAGGGGGGGATGGCTCACCCCTCCACTTT,CATSRQGGDGSPLHF,TRBV15,NA,NA,TRBJ1-6